This passage covers 20 T cell receptor beta chains from one sample sequenced in a study of identical twins (dated by TCRdb to the mid-2010s). To prepare the library, 5' RACE was applied. TCRdb names Illumina HiSeq 2000 as the instrument used. TCRdb took the public reads, trimmed them with fastp at Q25, ran MiXCR for clone calling and kept in-frame beta chains. Identical CDR3 proteins give one entry, which carries the most common genes and DNA. Counted in this sample were hundreds of thousands of distinct CDR3 sequences; roughly 10% of them appeared once. The ten largest clones add up to under 7.5% of the sample. These same records also appear under a second study, on yellow fever vaccine responses in identical twins.

Sample: CD8+ T cells sorted from blood. The source is a woman between 18 and 30 years old in good health.

The sample holds many counts of this clonotype. The chain has TRBV19 and TRBJ2-1; no reliable D call. This CDR3 comprises 14 residues. CDR1 and CDR2 from the germline V gene are LNHDA and SQIVND (reference sequence). Deletions cut 5 bases from V and 0 bases from J, with 8 bases between. In DNA, the CDR3 is TGTGCCAGTAGTCCCTGGGGCTCCTACAATGAGCAGTTCTTC. Amino acid sequence: CASSPWGSYNEQFF.

This clonotype occurred a few times. The chain links TRBV4-1 to TRBJ2-6; possibly TRBD1 for D (6 bases). This CDR3 region has 19 residues. Germline CDR1 is MGHRA and CDR2 is YSYEKL. Trimming left V 1 base short and J 0 bases short, with 16 bases between. CDR3 bases: TGCGCCAGCAGCCAAGTTCTATGGACAGACGACTCTGGGGCCAACGTCCTGACTTTC. Residues: CASSQVLWTDDSGANVLTF.

This clonotype has just a few counts. This chain connects TRBV12-3 or TRBV12-4 to TRBJ2-1; D is unclear. V lost 3 bases and J 5 bases, leaving 17 bases between the germline ends. This CDR3 comprises 16 residues. The CDR3 is CASSFWDSRDNNEQFF. For the CDR3, the DNA is TGTGCCAGCAGTTTTTGGGATAGTAGAGATAACAATGAGCAGTTCTTC.

In its sample, this clonotype was seen many times. This chain links TRBV5-1 with TRBJ1-2; TRBD1 is a possible D gene (6 bases). Per germline, CDR1 SGHRS and CDR2 YFSETQ. The CDR3 is made up of 14 amino acids. With 2 bases removed from V and 5 bases from J, the gap between germline ends came to 13 bases. The chain's CDR3 is CASSFNREYYGYTF. For the CDR3, the DNA is TGCGCCAGCAGCTTTAACAGGGAGTATTATGGCTACACCTTC. Supplemented by reference TRBV5-1 and TRBJ1-2, the full variable domain reads KAGVTQTPRYLIKTRGQQVTLSCSPISGHRSVSWYQQTPGQGLQFLFEYFSETQRNKGNFPGRFSGRQFSNSRSEMNVSTLELGDSALYLCASSFNREYYGYTFGSGTRLTVV.

This clonotype appeared many times. The rearrangement links TRBV3-1 to TRBJ2-5; no clear D. CDR1 is LGHDT and CDR2 is YNNKEL in the germline V gene (reference sequence). Trimming took off 3 bases at V and 5 bases at J, with 13 bases between the two ends. The CDR3 runs to 14 residues. The CDR3 loop is CASSQDPTPETQYF. Here the CDR3 DNA reads TGTGCCAGCAGCCAGGATCCCACCCCGGAGACCCAGTACTTC.

This clonotype came up a few times. This sequence joins TRBV27 and TRBJ1-4; D is perhaps TRBD1 (5 bases). CDR1 is MNHEY and CDR2 is SMNVEV in the germline V gene (reference sequence). The V end was cut by 6 bases, the J end by 4 bases, with 9 bases between. CDR3 length: 13 residues. The CDR3, as DNA: TGTGCCAGCAGGTCCGACAGTAATGAAAAACTGTTTTTT. This sequence encodes CASRSDSNEKLFF.

This clonotype was counted many times. This chain connects TRBV4-2 to TRBJ2-7; 10 bases are a match to TRBD2. This CDR3 is built from 14 residues. The germline CDR1 and CDR2 sequences are LGHNA and YNFKEQ. The V segment lost 4 bases and the J segment 6 bases; nucleotides outside the gene matches: 6. The CDR3 reads CASSLGASGSEQYF. The CDR3 DNA reads as TGTGCCAGCAGCCTAGGCGCTAGCGGGAGCGAGCAGTACTTC.

This clonotype was picked up many times. The chain is built from TRBV29-1 and TRBJ2-7; TRBD2 matches at 12 bases. The CDR3 has 14 amino acids. CDR1 and CDR2 (germline): SQVTM, ANQGSEA. Trimming at V came to 6 bases and at J to 5 bases, leaving 8 bases not matched to a gene. CDR3 sequence: CSVLTSGRSHEQYF. DNA of the CDR3: TGCAGCGTCTTAACTAGCGGGAGGTCCCACGAGCAGTACTTC.

This clonotype has only a few counts. V usage is TRBV20-1 and J usage is TRBJ2-7; tentative D call: TRBD1 (5 bases). Trimming removed 6 bases at V and 5 bases at J, with 11 bases between. Germline V lookup: CDR1 DFQATT, CDR2 SNEGSKA (reference sequence). The length of the CDR3 is 11 residues. DNA for the CDR3: TGCAGTGCATCCAGGGTCCACGAGCAGTACTTC. As protein: CSASRVHEQYF.

J is TRBJ2-7 and V is TRBV12-3 or TRBV12-4; the D is unclear. Trimming shortened V by 3 bases and J by 6 bases, and 15 bases separated the two germline ends. This CDR3 has 14 residues. The CDR3 DNA sequence: TGTGCCAGCAGTTTTTTGGGTATACTGGCCGAGCAGTACTTC. Translated, it gives CASSFLGILAEQYF.

This clonotype came up a few times. V and J are TRBV7-9 and TRBJ1-2; D is uncertain. V was clipped by 3 bases and J by 7 bases, with 9 bases between them. The CDR3 spans 12 residues. Germline CDR1 SEHNR, CDR2 FQNEAQ (reference sequence). The CDR3 spells CASSFVAGGYTF. As DNA, the CDR3 is TGTGCCAGCAGCTTCGTCGCGGGTGGCTACACCTTC.

This clonotype was observed many times. This sequence joins TRBV5-8 and TRBJ2-1; 7 bases agree with TRBD1. The V segment lost 4 bases and the J segment 0 bases; nucleotides outside the gene matches: 4. The length of the CDR3 is 15 residues. Germline V lookup: CDR1 SGHTS, CDR2 YDEGEE. CDR3 DNA: TGTGCCAGCAGCACAGGGGTGAGCTCCTACAATGAGCAGTTCTTC. Translation: CASSTGVSSYNEQFF. Supplemented by reference TRBV5-8 and TRBJ2-1, the full variable domain reads EAGVTQSPTHLIKTRGQQATLRCSPISGHTSVYWYQQALGLGLQFLLWYDEGEERNRGNFPPRFSGRQFPNYSSELNVNALELEDSALYLCASSTGVSSYNEQFFGPGTRLTVL.

This clonotype was seen repeatedly, ten times or more. The chain couples TRBV27 to TRBJ2-2; the D is unclear. CDR3 length: 13 amino acids. With 1 base removed from V and 6 bases from J, the gap between germline ends came to 6 bases. Germline-derived CDR1 and CDR2 are MNHEY and SMNVEV (reference sequence). The CDR3: CASSLFLAGELFF. In DNA form, the CDR3 reads TGTGCCAGCAGTTTATTTCTGGCCGGGGAGCTGTTTTTT.

This clonotype came up many times. The chain joins TRBV7-9 to TRBJ2-2; 7 nucleotides line up with TRBD2. J lost 7 bases, V lost 5 bases, and 4 bases had no gene match. CDR1 is SEHNR and CDR2 is FQNEAQ in the germline V gene (reference sequence). The CDR3 loop spans 13 amino acids. This CDR3 is CASSGAGVGELFF. CDR3 in DNA: TGTGCCAGCAGCGGTGCGGGGGTCGGGGAGCTGTTTTTT.

The J gene is TRBJ2-3, the V gene TRBV28; no clear D gene. Trimming shortened V by 1 base and J by 1 base, and 9 bases separated the two germline ends. Germline CDR1 and CDR2: MDHEN and SYDVKM. There are 15 residues in the CDR3. The CDR3 DNA is TGTGCCAGCAGTTTATCTATAGGCGGCACAGATACGCAGTATTTT. Encoded protein: CASSLSIGGTDTQYF.

This clonotype has at least ten counts. The genes are TRBV7-9 and TRBJ2-3, with D tentatively TRBD2 (6 bases). CDR3 length: 14 amino acids. Trimming pared 0 bases from V and 5 bases from J, leaving 9 bases between. Germline CDR1 and CDR2: SEHNR and FQNEAQ (reference sequence). The CDR3 loop is CASSLASGVDTQYF. The CDR3 nucleotides are TGTGCCAGCAGCTTAGCCTCGGGGGTAGATACGCAGTATTTT.

The chain uses TRBV6-5 and TRBJ2-1; the D gene could be TRBD1 or TRBD2 (6 bases each). The CDR3 is 19 residues long. Trimming stripped 0 bases from V and 5 bases from J, with 23 bases between. The germline V gene has CDR1 MNHEY and CDR2 SVGAGI. CDR3 DNA sequence: TGTGCCAGCAGTTACTCGGGGGCCCGAACGGGGCGGGACGACAATGAGCAGTTCTTC. Encoded protein: CASSYSGARTGRDDNEQFF.

The chain uses TRBV27 and TRBJ2-5, with 7 nucleotides matching TRBD2. The germline V gene encodes CDR1 MNHEY and CDR2 SMNVEV (reference sequence). CDR3 size: 14 residues. The ends lost 6 bases at V and 5 bases at J; junction bases unmatched: 9. Here the CDR3 DNA reads TGTGCCAGCAGAAGCATACTAGCGAGGGAGACCCAGTACTTC. Encoded protein: CASRSILARETQYF.

This clonotype has a count of ten or more. The V call is TRBV5-1, the J call TRBJ2-3; D gene ambiguous. This CDR3 has 15 residues. Germline V lookup: CDR1 SGHRS, CDR2 YFSETQ. The V gene lost 1 base and the J gene lost 2 bases, with 11 bases spanning the gap. CDR3 in amino acids: CASSLRPELTDTQYF. DNA for the CDR3: TGCGCCAGCAGCTTGCGTCCGGAACTCACAGATACGCAGTATTTT.

This clonotype was observed many times. The CDR3 sequence is CASSLAGAYEQYF. The CDR3 nucleotides read TGTGCCAGCAGCTTAGCAGGGGCCTACGAGCAGTACTTC. The chain couples TRBV7-9 to TRBJ2-7; a possible D gene is TRBD1 (5 bases). The germline V and J ends were trimmed by 0 bases and 2 bases, with 5 bases remaining between them. Germline lookup yields CDR1 SEHNR and CDR2 FQNEAQ (reference sequence). The CDR3 has 13 amino acids.